This T cell receptor (beta chain) was obtained from a study of T cell changes during pregnancy in multiple sclerosis. This table comes from immunoSEQ multiplex PCR, and its TCRdb copy is limited to in-frame clones, with some not included. The sample consists of about 100,000 clones, around 93% of them appearing once. This clone was seen once. The CDR3 sequence is 14 residues long. CDR1 is LGHNA and CDR2 is YSLEER in the germline V gene. Trimming took off 0 bases at V and 5 bases at J, with 10 bases between the two ends. The sample consisted of peripheral blood, taken after pregnancy. The V gene is TRBV4-3, the J gene TRBJ1-1; D might be TRBD1 (5 bases). The receptor comes from a female donor with multiple sclerosis, enrolled in a pregnancy study. The CDR3 nucleotides read TGCGCCAGCAGCCAAGATCAAGGGGTGACTGAAGCTTTCTTT. This translates into CASSQDQGVTEAFF.